This TCR beta chain was retrieved from a study of cytomegalovirus exposure and HLA in healthy donors. Study details: A preliminary data release comprised around 90 million unique TCRs obtained from HLA-typed donors.

CDR3 length: 17 amino acids. V lost 4 bases to trimming and J lost 0 bases, with 16 bases between them. Germline CDR1 is MNHNS and CDR2 is SASEGT. Study results and caveats: Several of the most significant clusters appeared linked to common viral pathogens, based on a later analysis.

Worth noting for this clone: As yet, its antigen is unknown.

PCR primers comprised 60 Vbeta and 13 Jbeta primers. Repertoires were generated with immunoSEQ multiplex PCR, while TCRdb's copy carries only in-frame clones and drops some. The sample lists about 120,000 clones; approximately 80% were seen once. Sequencing was done on a sample of PBMCs. The TCR was taken from a woman younger than 35 in good health and CMV-seronegative. The V and J genes are TRBV6-1 and TRBJ1-5, with D possibly matching TRBD1 (6 bases). The DNA for the CDR3 is TGTGCCAGCAGTGGACCTCAGGGGATCTATAGCAATCAGCCCCAGCATTTT. Translated: CASSGPQGIYSNQPQHF.